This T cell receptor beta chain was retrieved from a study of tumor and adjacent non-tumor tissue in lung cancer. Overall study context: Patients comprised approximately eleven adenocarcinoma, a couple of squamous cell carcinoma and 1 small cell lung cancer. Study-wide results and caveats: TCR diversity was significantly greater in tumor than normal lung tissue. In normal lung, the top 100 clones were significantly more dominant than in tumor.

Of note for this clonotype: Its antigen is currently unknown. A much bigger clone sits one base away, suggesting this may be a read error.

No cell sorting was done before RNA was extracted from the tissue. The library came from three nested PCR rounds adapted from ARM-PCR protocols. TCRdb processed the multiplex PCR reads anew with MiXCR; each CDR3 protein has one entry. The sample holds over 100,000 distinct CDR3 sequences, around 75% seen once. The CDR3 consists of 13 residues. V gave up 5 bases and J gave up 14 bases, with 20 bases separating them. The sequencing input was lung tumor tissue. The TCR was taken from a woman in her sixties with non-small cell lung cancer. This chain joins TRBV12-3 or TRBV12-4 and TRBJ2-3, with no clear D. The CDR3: CASSGTTNLATYF. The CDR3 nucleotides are TGTGCCAGCAGTGGTACGACAAATCTGGCAACGTATTTT.